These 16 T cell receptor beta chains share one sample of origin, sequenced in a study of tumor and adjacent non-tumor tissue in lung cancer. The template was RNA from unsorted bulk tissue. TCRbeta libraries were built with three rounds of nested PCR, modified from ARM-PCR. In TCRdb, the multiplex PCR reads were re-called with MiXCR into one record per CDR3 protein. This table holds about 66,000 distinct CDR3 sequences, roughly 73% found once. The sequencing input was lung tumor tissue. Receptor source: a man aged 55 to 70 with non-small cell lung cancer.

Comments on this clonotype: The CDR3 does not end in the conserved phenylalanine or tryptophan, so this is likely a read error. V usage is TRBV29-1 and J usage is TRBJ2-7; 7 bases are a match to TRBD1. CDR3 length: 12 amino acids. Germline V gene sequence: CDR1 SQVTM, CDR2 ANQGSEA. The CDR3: CGALDRADEQYL. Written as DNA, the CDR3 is TGCGGCGCCCTAGACAGGGCGGACGAGCAGTACCTC.

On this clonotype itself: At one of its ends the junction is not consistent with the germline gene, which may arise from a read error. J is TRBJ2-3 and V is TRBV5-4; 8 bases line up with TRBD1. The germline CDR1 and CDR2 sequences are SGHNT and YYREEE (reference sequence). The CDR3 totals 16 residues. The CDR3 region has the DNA TGTGCCGGCAGCCCCGGACAGGGCTCGGGGACAGATACGCAGTATTTT. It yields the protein CAGSPGQGSGTDTQYF.

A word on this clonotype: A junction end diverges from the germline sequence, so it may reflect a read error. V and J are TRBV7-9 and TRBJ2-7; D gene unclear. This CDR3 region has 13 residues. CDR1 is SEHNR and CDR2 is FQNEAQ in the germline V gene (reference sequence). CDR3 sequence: CASSLGNWDEQYF. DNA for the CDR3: TGTGCCAGCAGTTTAGGTAACTGGGACGAGCAGTACTTC.

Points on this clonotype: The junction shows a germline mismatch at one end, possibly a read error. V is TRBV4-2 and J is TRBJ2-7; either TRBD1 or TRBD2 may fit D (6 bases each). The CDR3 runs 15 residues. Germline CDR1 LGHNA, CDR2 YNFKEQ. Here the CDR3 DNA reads TGTGCCAACAGCCAAGGGGGGCAGGGTCTGGACGAGCAGTACTTC. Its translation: CANSQGGQGLDEQYF.

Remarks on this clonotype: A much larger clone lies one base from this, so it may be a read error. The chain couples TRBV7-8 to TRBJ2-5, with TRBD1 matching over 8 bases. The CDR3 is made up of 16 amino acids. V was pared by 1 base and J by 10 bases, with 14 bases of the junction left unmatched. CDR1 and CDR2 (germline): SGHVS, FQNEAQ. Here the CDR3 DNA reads TGTGCCAGCAGCTTAGACGGGACAGGTCAAGGGAAGATCCAGTACTTC. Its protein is CASSLDGTGQGKIQYF.

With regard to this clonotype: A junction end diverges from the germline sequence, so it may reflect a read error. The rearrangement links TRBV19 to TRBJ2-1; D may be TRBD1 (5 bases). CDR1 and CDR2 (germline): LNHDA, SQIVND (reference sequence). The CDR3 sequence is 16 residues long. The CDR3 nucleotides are TGTGCCAGTGGTATAGACGACAGTTCCTCATACAATGAGCAGTTCTTC. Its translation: CASGIDDSSSYNEQFF.

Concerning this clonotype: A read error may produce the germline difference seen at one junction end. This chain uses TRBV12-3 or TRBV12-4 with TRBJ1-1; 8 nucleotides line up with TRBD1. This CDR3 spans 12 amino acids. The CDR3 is CASSPSGGGALF. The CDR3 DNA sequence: TGTGCCAGTAGCCCTTCAGGGGGCGGTGCTTTATTT.

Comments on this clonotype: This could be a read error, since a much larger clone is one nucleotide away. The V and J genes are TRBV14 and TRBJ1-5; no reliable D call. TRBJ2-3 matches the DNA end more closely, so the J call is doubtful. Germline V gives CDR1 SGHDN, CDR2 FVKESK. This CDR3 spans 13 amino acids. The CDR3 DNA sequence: TGTGCCAGCAGCCAAGGTTCGAATCGGCCCCAGTATTTT. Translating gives CASSQGSNRPQYF.

CDR3 bases: TGTCCCAACAGATACTCCCGCAGGGGTGGGGCTGAAGCTTTCTTT. The encoded protein is CPNRYSRRGGAEAFF. The chain couples TRBV6-5 to TRBJ1-1; weak D call: TRBD1 (6 bases). CDR1 MNHEY and CDR2 SVGAGI come from the germline V gene. The CDR3 is 15 amino acids.

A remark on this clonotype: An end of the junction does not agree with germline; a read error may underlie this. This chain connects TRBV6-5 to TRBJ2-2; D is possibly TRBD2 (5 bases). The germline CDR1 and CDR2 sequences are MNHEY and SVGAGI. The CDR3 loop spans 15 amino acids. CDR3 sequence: CANSPSITNSGELFF. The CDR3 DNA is TGTGCCAACAGTCCTAGCATTACGAACTCCGGGGAGCTGTTCTTT.

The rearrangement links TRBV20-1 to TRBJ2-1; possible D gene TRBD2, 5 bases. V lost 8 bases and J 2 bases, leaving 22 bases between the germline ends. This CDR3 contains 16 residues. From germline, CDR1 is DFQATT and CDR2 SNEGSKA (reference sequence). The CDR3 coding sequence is TGCAGTACTACCTTCTCACTAGAGGAGACCTACAATGAGCAGTTCTTC. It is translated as CSTTFSLEETYNEQFF.

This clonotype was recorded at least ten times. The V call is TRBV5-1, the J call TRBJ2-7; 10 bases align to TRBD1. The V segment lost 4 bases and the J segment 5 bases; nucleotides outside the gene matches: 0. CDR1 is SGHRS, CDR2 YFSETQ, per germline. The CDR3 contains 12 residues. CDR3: CASSGTGDEQYF. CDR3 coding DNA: TGCGCCAGCAGCGGGACAGGGGACGAGCAGTACTTC. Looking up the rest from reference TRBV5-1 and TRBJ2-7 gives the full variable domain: KAGVTQTPRYLIKTRGQQVTLSCSPISGHRSVSWYQQTPGQGLQFLFEYFSETQRNKGNFPGRFSGRQFSNSRSEMNVSTLELGDSALYLCASSGTGDEQYFGPGTRLTVT.

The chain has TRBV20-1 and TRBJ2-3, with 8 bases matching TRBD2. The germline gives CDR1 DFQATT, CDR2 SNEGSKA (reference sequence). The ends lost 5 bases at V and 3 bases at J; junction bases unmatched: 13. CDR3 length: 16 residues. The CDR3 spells CSASVPGLGMTDTQYF. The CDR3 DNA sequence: TGCAGTGCTTCCGTCCCGGGACTAGGAATGACAGATACGCAGTATTTT.

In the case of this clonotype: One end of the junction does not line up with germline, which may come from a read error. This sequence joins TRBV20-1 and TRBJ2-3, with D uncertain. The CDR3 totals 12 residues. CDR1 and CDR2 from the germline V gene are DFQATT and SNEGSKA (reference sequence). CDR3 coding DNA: TGCAGTGCTAGAGGGTGGATGGATATGCAGTATTTT. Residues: CSARGWMDMQYF.

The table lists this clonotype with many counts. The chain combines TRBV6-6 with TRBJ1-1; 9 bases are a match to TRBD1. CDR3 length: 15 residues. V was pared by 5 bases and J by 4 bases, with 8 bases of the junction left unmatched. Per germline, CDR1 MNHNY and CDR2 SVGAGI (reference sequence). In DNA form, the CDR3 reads TGTGCCAGCAGTCCACGACAGGGGGAGCCCACTGAAGCTTTCTTT. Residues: CASSPRQGEPTEAFF.

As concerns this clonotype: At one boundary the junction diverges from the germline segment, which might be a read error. The CDR3 sequence is CSTSGAGTHTDTQYF. The CDR3 DNA sequence: TGTTCCACCTCAGGTGCGGGAACCCACACAGATACACAGTATTTT. The J gene is TRBJ2-3, the V gene TRBV6-1; tentative D call: TRBD2 (6 bases). This CDR3 comprises 15 residues. CDR1 and CDR2 (germline): MNHNS, SASEGT.